These 18 T cell receptor beta chains came from one sample sequenced in a study of blood T cell repertoires in COVID-19. Method: immunoSEQ multiplex PCR; TCRdb's copy keeps in-frame clones and lacks some. The table has 200,000 to 250,000 clones, more than 75% seen once. Sequencing was performed on peripheral blood. These receptors all stem from a woman in her 70s with COVID-19, enrolled during active disease.

This chain links TRBV18 with TRBJ2-7; possibly TRBD1 for D (5 bases). The germline V gene encodes CDR1 KGHSH and CDR2 LQKENI. The CDR3 is made up of 15 amino acids. Trimming removed 5 bases at V and 2 bases at J, with 16 bases between. The CDR3 loop is CASSSMAGQPYEQYF. DNA of the CDR3: TGTGCCAGCTCATCTATGGCAGGGCAACCCTACGAGCAGTACTTC.

This clone appeared a few times. V usage is TRBV5-4 and J usage is TRBJ1-6; 10 nucleotides line up with TRBD1. Unmatched junction bases numbered 3, after V lost 2 bases and J lost 7 bases. This CDR3 has 15 amino acids. The germline V gene encodes CDR1 SGHNT and CDR2 YYREEE (reference sequence). In nucleotides, the CDR3 is TGTGCCAGCAGCTTCGGACAGGGGGGAAATTCACCCCTCCACTTT. As protein: CASSFGQGGNSPLHF.

The V call is TRBV5-1, the J call TRBJ2-3; 8 nucleotides agree with TRBD2. The CDR3 is made up of 15 amino acids. The germline gives CDR1 SGHRS, CDR2 YFSETQ. Unmatched junction bases numbered 5, after V lost 1 base and J lost 4 bases. In DNA form, the CDR3 reads TGCGCCAGCAGCTTGTTACTCGGGGGGGCAGATACGCAGTATTTT. Translating gives CASSLLLGGADTQYF.

V gene TRBV30 combines with J gene TRBJ2-1; 7 nucleotides match TRBD2. V lost 1 base, J lost 4 bases, and 4 bases stayed unmatched. CDR1 is GTSNPN and CDR2 is SVGIG in the germline V gene (reference sequence). CDR3 length: 14 amino acids. The CDR3: CAWSASGAYNEQFF. The CDR3 bases are TGTGCCTGGAGTGCAAGCGGGGCTTACAATGAGCAGTTCTTC.

The rearrangement joins TRBV28 to TRBJ1-5; maybe TRBD1 (6 bases). V was trimmed by 6 bases and J by 5 bases, leaving 8 bases between them. This CDR3 is 12 amino acids long. Germline CDR1 MDHEN, CDR2 SYDVKM. The CDR3 spells CASRSGDQPQHF. In DNA, the CDR3 is TGTGCCAGCAGGTCAGGGGATCAGCCCCAGCATTTT.

The J gene is TRBJ1-1, the V gene TRBV5-1; D possibly corresponds to TRBD1 (5 bases). The germline V gene encodes CDR1 SGHRS and CDR2 YFSETQ. V lost 4 bases and J 1 base, leaving 14 bases between the germline ends. The CDR3 spans 15 residues. The CDR3 coding sequence is TGCGCCAGCAGCCCGGGGAGGGGAGGGAACACTGAAGCTTTCTTT. Residues: CASSPGRGGNTEAFF.

This chain links TRBV10-3 with TRBJ2-4, with a tentative D call TRBD2 (6 bases). The CDR3 is made up of 13 amino acids. V lost 0 bases and J 9 bases, leaving 9 bases between the germline ends. From germline, CDR1 is ENHRY and CDR2 SYGVKD. The CDR3 sequence is CAISESGGGIQYF. Here the CDR3 DNA reads TGTGCCATCAGTGAGTCCGGGGGTGGCATTCAGTACTTC.

The chain's CDR3 is CASSSRAGIQPQHF. The CDR3 bases are TGTGCCAGCAGTTCCAGGGCAGGGATCCAGCCCCAGCATTTT. This sequence joins TRBV28 and TRBJ1-5; D might be TRBD1 (5 bases). Between the trimmed V and J ends, which lost 4 bases and 7 bases, there was a span of 14 bases. The CDR3 totals 14 residues. Germline V gene lookup returns CDR1 MDHEN and CDR2 SYDVKM.

This clone came up a few times. V gene TRBV7-6 combines with J gene TRBJ2-5; TRBD2 might be the D (6 bases). The CDR3 runs 12 residues. CDR1 SGHVS and CDR2 FNYEAQ come from the germline V gene. Trimming took 5 bases from V and 7 from J, leaving 11 bases between them. The CDR3 protein is CASSMTRLTQYF. CDR3 sequence (DNA): TGTGCCAGCAGCATGACTAGATTGACCCAGTACTTC.

This chain joins TRBV10-1 and TRBJ2-1; no clear D. The CDR3 covers 14 residues. V dropped 2 bases and J dropped 7 bases, with 12 bases sitting between them. The V gene's germline CDR1 is WNHNN and CDR2 SYGVQD (reference sequence). The CDR3 DNA reads as TGCGCCAGCAGTGAGCGCGGAGCTAGGAATGAGCAGTTCTTC. Translating gives CASSERGARNEQFF.

The rearrangement uses TRBV7-4 and TRBJ2-7; 8 bases line up with TRBD1. With V trimmed by 3 bases and J by 5 bases, 12 bases remained unmatched. CDR1 SGHVT and CDR2 SQSDAQ come from the germline V gene. The CDR3 consists of 16 residues. Written as DNA, the CDR3 is TGTGCCAGCAGCTTCAGGGGGCGCAAAGGTTCGGACGAGCAGTACTTC. It codes for CASSFRGRKGSDEQYF. Looking up the rest from reference TRBV7-4 and TRBJ2-7 gives the full variable domain: GAGVSQSPRYKVAKRGRDVALRCDSISGHVTLYWYRQTLGQGSEVLTYSQSDAQRDKSGRPSGRFSAERPERSVSTLKIQRTEQGDSAVYLCASSFRGRKGSDEQYFGPGTRLTVT.

In this sample, this clone turned up many times. CDR3: CASRRLAAFQQYF. CDR3 DNA: TGTGCCAGCAGGAGACTAGCGGCCTTCCAGCAGTACTTC. The J gene is TRBJ2-7, the V gene TRBV27; TRBD2 matches at 9 bases. This CDR3 contains 13 residues. Germline V gene lookup returns CDR1 MNHEY and CDR2 SMNVEV (reference sequence). The junction had 8 bases not matched to a gene; V was cut back by 6 bases and J by 8 bases.

The chain links TRBV27 to TRBJ2-7; 14 nucleotides match TRBD2. Losses at the gene ends were 7 bases for V and 5 bases for J; bases not matched to a gene: 7. The germline V gene has CDR1 MNHEY and CDR2 SMNVEV (reference sequence). The length of the CDR3 is 15 residues. The CDR3 nucleotides are TGTGCCAGCATCCGACTAGCGGGAGGGAAAAACGAGCAGTACTTC. Protein sequence: CASIRLAGGKNEQYF.

This sequence joins TRBV10-3 and TRBJ2-3, with no clear D. Trimming removed 0 bases at V and 1 base at J, with 14 bases between. The germline V gene has CDR1 ENHRY and CDR2 SYGVKD. CDR3 length: 17 residues. CDR3 bases: TGTGCCATCAGTGAGTCTAAGGAAAGCAGCGGCACAGATACGCAGTATTTT. Protein sequence: CAISESKESSGTDTQYF.

CDR3 loop: CASGRLAGVLNTDTQYF. The CDR3 nucleotides read TGTGCCAGCGGACGGCTAGCGGGAGTCTTAAACACAGATACGCAGTATTTT. The chain carries TRBV27 and TRBJ2-3; 10 bases are shared with TRBD2. CDR1 is MNHEY and CDR2 is SMNVEV in the germline V gene (reference sequence). J was trimmed by 2 bases and V by 8 bases; bases with no gene match: 13. The CDR3 runs 17 residues.

The CDR3 spells CASSRRENTEAFF. CDR3 DNA: TGTGCCAGCAGTCGACGGGAGAACACTGAAGCTTTCTTT. The V gene is TRBV28, the J gene TRBJ1-1; D is unresolved. V was shortened by 5 bases and J by 1 base, with 8 bases between the two germline ends. The CDR3 length is 13 residues. In germline, CDR1 is MDHEN, CDR2 SYDVKM.

This clone was recorded a few times. The V and J genes are TRBV27 and TRBJ1-1; D not resolved. The CDR3 is 13 amino acids. Germline V gene data show CDR1 as MNHEY and CDR2 as SMNVEV (reference sequence). Trimming stripped 3 bases from V and 2 bases from J, with 7 bases between. The CDR3 nucleotides are TGTGCCAGCAGTTTTCGGGATAACACTGAAGCTTTCTTT. Its protein product is CASSFRDNTEAFF.

The chain recombines TRBV12-5 with TRBJ1-5, with D maybe TRBD1 (6 bases). With 1 base removed from V and 6 bases from J, the gap between germline ends came to 19 bases. The CDR3 totals 17 residues. The V gene's germline CDR1 is LGHNT and CDR2 FRNRAP. The CDR3 region is CASGLGMTGVDGQPQHF. DNA for the CDR3: TGTGCTAGTGGTTTGGGAATGACAGGTGTGGACGGTCAGCCCCAGCATTTT. The whole variable domain, remainder taken from reference TRBV12-5 and TRBJ1-5, is DARVTQTPRHKVTEMGQEVTMRCQPILGHNTVFWYRQTMMQGLELLAYFRNRAPLDDSGMPKDRFSAEMPDATLATLKIQPSEPRDSAVYFCASGLGMTGVDGQPQHFGDGTRLSIL.